A selection of T cell receptor beta chains follows, all from one sample in a study of T cells after yellow fever vaccination. TCRdb re-derived calls from the 5' RACE reads in MiXCR, one entry per CDR3 protein. The data show hundreds of thousands of distinct CDR3 sequences, around an eighth seen once. The source material was PBMCs, sampled on the day of the yellow fever booster vaccination. Receptors were obtained from a man in his thirties or forties who received the YFV17D yellow fever vaccine. Both conserved end residues are part of each CDR3. Each record gives: V gene, J gene, clone size, D gene, CDR3 DNA, CDR3 protein. A D gene is named only where the DNA matches it firmly. Size is stated for part of the rows, as once, few or many counts, or as a class when the clone is expanded.

V: TRBV19; J: TRBJ2-7; size: few; D: TRBD1; DNA: TGTGCCAGTACCTCACAGGGGGGTACGAGAGAGCAGTACTTC; CDR3: CASTSQGGTREQYF
V: TRBV6-1; J: TRBJ1-2; size: -; D: -; DNA: TGTGCCAGCAGTGAAGAGGACACCAGTCCCGTCTATGGCTACACCTTC; CDR3: CASSEEDTSPVYGYTF
V: TRBV13; J: TRBJ2-4; size: few; D: TRBD2; DNA: TGTGCCAGCAGCACCCGGACTAGCGGGATAGGGAACATTCAGTACTTC; CDR3: CASSTRTSGIGNIQYF
V: TRBV6-1; J: TRBJ2-1; size: few; D: TRBD1; DNA: TGTGCCAGCAGTCCGACAGGGGTGGCCTACAATGAGCAGTTCTTC; CDR3: CASSPTGVAYNEQFF
V: TRBV7-9; J: TRBJ2-1; size: -; D: TRBD1; DNA: TGTGCCAGCAGCTTCGGACAGGGTCGCGATGAGCAGTTCTTC; CDR3: CASSFGQGRDEQFF
V: TRBV20-1; J: TRBJ2-5; size: -; D: TRBD1; DNA: TGCAGTGCTATGACAGGGGAAGAGACCCAGTACTTC; CDR3: CSAMTGEETQYF
V: TRBV4-2; J: TRBJ1-5; size: many; D: -; DNA: TGTGCCAGCAGCCAAGAGGGCCGGGAATCCCAGCATTTT; CDR3: CASSQEGRESQHF
V: TRBV7-8; J: TRBJ2-1; size: few; D: -; DNA: TGTGCCAGCAGCTTAGCAGGACTCCTGAGCTCCTACAATGAGCAGTTCTTC; CDR3: CASSLAGLLSSYNEQFF
V: TRBV30; J: TRBJ1-2; size: few; D: -; DNA: TGTGCCTGGTTAGGATCCTATGGCTACACCTTC; CDR3: CAWLGSYGYTF
V: TRBV6-1; J: TRBJ2-7; size: few; D: -; DNA: TGTGCCAGCAGTGAAGCGCGATACGAGCAGTACTTC; CDR3: CASSEARYEQYF
V: TRBV28; J: TRBJ2-7; size: few; D: TRBD2; DNA: TGTGCCAGCAGTCCGATTCTTACTAGCGGAACCTACGAGCAGTACTTC; CDR3: CASSPILTSGTYEQYF
V: TRBV30; J: TRBJ2-3; size: few; D: TRBD2; DNA: TGTGCCTGGAGCGCCGGGGGGGATACGCAGTATTTT; CDR3: CAWSAGGDTQYF
V: TRBV12-3/TRBV12-4; J: TRBJ1-5; size: -; D: TRBD1; DNA: TGTGCCAGCAGGACGGGGACAGATCTACAGCCCCAGCATTTT; CDR3: CASRTGTDLQPQHF
V: TRBV18; J: TRBJ2-7; size: -; D: TRBD2; DNA: TGTGCCAGCTCACCTCTAACTAGCGGGAGGGCTGGCTCCTACGAGCAGTACTTC; CDR3: CASSPLTSGRAGSYEQYF
V: TRBV20-1; J: TRBJ2-7; size: few; D: TRBD2; DNA: TGCAGTGCCAACACCGGGACTAGAACCTACGAGCAGTACTTC; CDR3: CSANTGTRTYEQYF
V: TRBV12-3/TRBV12-4; J: TRBJ2-5; size: -; D: TRBD2; DNA: TGTGCCAGCAGTTATCGGGGCGGGAGATCTACAGAGACCCAGTACTTC; CDR3: CASSYRGGRSTETQYF
V: TRBV6-1; J: TRBJ1-5; size: few; D: -; DNA: TGTGCCAGCAGTGAAGGGTGGGCGGACACTCGGCCCCAGCATTTT; CDR3: CASSEGWADTRPQHF
V: TRBV7-9; J: TRBJ2-7; size: -; D: -; DNA: TGTGCCAGCAGCCCCTCGGTGGGGCGCTACGAGCAGTACTTC; CDR3: CASSPSVGRYEQYF
V: TRBV4-3; J: TRBJ1-4; size: -; D: -; DNA: TGCGCCAGCAGCCAAGATGCGGGAGGGGCTAATGAAAAACTGTTTTTT; CDR3: CASSQDAGGANEKLFF
V: TRBV15; J: TRBJ2-7; size: -; D: -; DNA: TGTGCCACCAGCAGAGGGGAGCCGGGGGAGCAGTACTTC; CDR3: CATSRGEPGEQYF
V: TRBV7-2; J: TRBJ2-1; size: few; D: TRBD2; DNA: TGTGCCAGCAGCGGAACCCTTAGCGGGCCCTATTACAATGAGCAGTTCTTC; CDR3: CASSGTLSGPYYNEQFF
V: TRBV6-2/TRBV6-3; J: TRBJ2-5; size: -; D: -; DNA: TGTGCCAGCAGAATCGGGACCTCTCATGCCTCTGAGACCCAGTACTTC; CDR3: CASRIGTSHASETQYF
V: TRBV5-1; J: TRBJ1-6; size: -; D: TRBD1; DNA: TGCGCCAGCAGCTTCGGACAGGGTCCATACTCACCCCTCCACTTT; CDR3: CASSFGQGPYSPLHF
V: TRBV7-3; J: TRBJ2-3; size: few; D: -; DNA: TGTGCCAGCAGCTTAAGGCATGCAGTCACAGATACGCAGTATTTT; CDR3: CASSLRHAVTDTQYF
V: TRBV12-3/TRBV12-4; J: TRBJ2-1; size: -; D: TRBD1; DNA: TGTGCCAGCACCATGGGACAGACGATAGACAATGAGCAGTTCTTC; CDR3: CASTMGQTIDNEQFF
V: TRBV20-1; J: TRBJ2-7; size: many; D: -; DNA: TGCAGTGCTAGTAATTCCCCCCCCTACGAGCAGTACTTC; CDR3: CSASNSPPYEQYF
V: TRBV14; J: TRBJ2-1; size: -; D: -; DNA: TGTGCCAGCAGCCAGGGCGGGCTATTTACGATGGATGAGCAGTTCTTC; CDR3: CASSQGGLFTMDEQFF
V: TRBV18; J: TRBJ2-5; size: -; D: -; DNA: TGTGCCAGCTCACCCTCCATCTCACCCTACCAAGAGACCCAGTACTTC; CDR3: CASSPSISPYQETQYF
V: TRBV28; J: TRBJ2-7; size: -; D: TRBD1; DNA: TGTGCCAGCAGTTTAGGGACAGGGAGCGCGGAAATCGAGTACTTC; CDR3: CASSLGTGSAEIEYF
V: TRBV29-1; J: TRBJ1-5; size: few; D: -; DNA: TGCAGCGCTATCGACAGTGCCAATCAGCCCCAGCATTTT; CDR3: CSAIDSANQPQHF
V: TRBV6-2/TRBV6-3; J: TRBJ2-7; size: few; D: -; DNA: TGTGCCAGCAGCCACCCGGGGGACGAGCAGTACTTC; CDR3: CASSHPGDEQYF
V: TRBV9; J: TRBJ2-1; size: many; D: -; DNA: TGTGCCAGCAGCGTAGAATGGGGGCTAGCAGGTTCAAATGAGCAGTTCTTC; CDR3: CASSVEWGLAGSNEQFF
V: TRBV20-1; J: TRBJ2-4; size: many; D: -; DNA: TGCAGTGCTGTGGCCCTGGAGAAAAACATTCAGTACTTC; CDR3: CSAVALEKNIQYF
V: TRBV28; J: TRBJ2-3; size: -; D: TRBD1; DNA: TGTGCCAGCAGTTCGTGGGGTTTTACAGGGGCAGCAGATACGCAGTATTTT; CDR3: CASSSWGFTGAADTQYF
V: TRBV7-2; J: TRBJ1-2; size: few; D: TRBD1; DNA: TGTGCCAGCAGCCCCACGGGACAGAGAAACTATGGCTACACCTTC; CDR3: CASSPTGQRNYGYTF
V: TRBV12-3/TRBV12-4; J: TRBJ2-3; size: -; D: TRBD2; DNA: TGTGCCAGCAGGGTACAAGTAGCGGGAACAGATACGCAGTATTTT; CDR3: CASRVQVAGTDTQYF
V: TRBV30; J: TRBJ1-1; size: -; D: TRBD1; DNA: TGTGCCTGGAGTGCCCCCCCGGGACAGGGGAGCACTGAAGCTTTCTTT; CDR3: CAWSAPPGQGSTEAFF
V: TRBV29-1; J: TRBJ2-5; size: few; D: -; DNA: TGCAGCGTGGAGGGGGCCCAAGAGACCCAGTACTTC; CDR3: CSVEGAQETQYF
V: TRBV5-1; J: TRBJ2-1; size: -; D: -; DNA: TGCGCCAGCAGCCCGGACTCCCCCGGGTCCTACAATGAGCAGTTCTTC; CDR3: CASSPDSPGSYNEQFF
V: TRBV5-1; J: TRBJ2-1; size: -; D: -; DNA: TGCGCCAGCAGCTTTCTGACGGGAGCAGACAATGAGCAGTTCTTC; CDR3: CASSFLTGADNEQFF
V: TRBV3-1; J: TRBJ1-1; size: few; D: -; DNA: TGTGCCAGCAGCCGGGGGCGAACTGAAGCTTTCTTT; CDR3: CASSRGRTEAFF
V: TRBV7-2; J: TRBJ1-6; size: few; D: -; DNA: TGTGCCAGCAGCTTACCCGGGAGCGGGGGGTCACCCCTCCACTTT; CDR3: CASSLPGSGGSPLHF
V: TRBV7-8; J: TRBJ2-7; size: -; D: TRBD2; DNA: TGTGCCAGCAGCCCCTCTTTACTAGCGTTCCCCTACGAGCAGTACTTC; CDR3: CASSPSLLAFPYEQYF